This T cell receptor (beta chain) was sequenced during a study of shared clonotypes between healthy human individuals. Some clones are missing from TCRdb's copy, which holds only in-frame ones; the method was immunoSEQ multiplex PCR. The top ten hold more than 0.35% of the sample, which has roughly 2,500,000 clones, 90% to 95% seen once. Trimming took 6 bases from V and 6 from J, leaving 21 bases between them. Looked up from germline, CDR1 is MDHEN and CDR2 is SYDVKM. This CDR3 has 15 residues. This TCR was recovered from a man between 18 and 35 years old in good health. Some clones in this sample may be carry-over from other donors' samples. J is TRBJ2-7 and V is TRBV28; perhaps TRBD1 as D (5 bases). Material for sequencing was naive CD4+ T cells from PBMCs. As to subset: CD45RA+ positively selected. Here the CDR3 DNA reads TGTGCCAGCAGCGCCCACGGTGGGGCAGCTAGCGAGCAGTACTTC. Translated, it gives CASSAHGGAASEQYF.